The source of this TCR beta chain is a study of shared clonotypes between healthy human individuals. Study-level background: Donors had three CD4 naive, three CD4 memory, two CD8 naive and one CD8 memory plate apiece.

The CDR3 has 11 residues. The ends lost 11 bases at V and 5 bases at J; junction bases unmatched: 5. In germline, CDR1 is MNHEY, CDR2 SVGAGI. Overall study results and limits: Sampling was confined to blood; repertoires within tissues likely differ.

Sequencing used immunoSEQ multiplex PCR; TCRdb keeps in-frame clones, though not all of them. The sample yields fewer than 1.6 million clones, approximately 98.5% seen once. In the case of this clone: Antigen unknown.

The sequenced sample consisted of naive CD4+ T cells sorted from blood. As for subset: CD45RA+ positively selected. V gene TRBV6-5 combines with J gene TRBJ1-1, with TRBD1 identical over 7 bases. The TCR comes from a man aged 25-40 years in good health. The CDR3 coding sequence is TGTGCCGTATCAGGGGGGACTGAAGCTTTCTTT. The encoded protein is CAVSGGTEAFF.